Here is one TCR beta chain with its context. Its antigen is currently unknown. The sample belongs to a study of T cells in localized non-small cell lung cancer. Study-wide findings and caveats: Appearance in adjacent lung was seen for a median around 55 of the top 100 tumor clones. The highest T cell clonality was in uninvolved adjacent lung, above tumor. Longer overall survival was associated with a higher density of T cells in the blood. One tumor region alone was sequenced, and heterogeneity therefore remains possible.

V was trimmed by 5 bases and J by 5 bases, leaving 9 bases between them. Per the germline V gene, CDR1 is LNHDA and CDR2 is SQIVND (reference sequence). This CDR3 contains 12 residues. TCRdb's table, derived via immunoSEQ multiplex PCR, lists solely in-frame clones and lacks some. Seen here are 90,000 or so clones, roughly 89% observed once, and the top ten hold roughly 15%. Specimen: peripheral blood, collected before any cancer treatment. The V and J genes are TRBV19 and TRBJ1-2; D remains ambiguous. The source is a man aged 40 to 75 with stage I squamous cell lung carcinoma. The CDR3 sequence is CASSVQKYGYTF. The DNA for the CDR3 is TGTGCCAGTAGTGTACAGAAATATGGCTACACCTTC.